The 28 T cell receptor beta chains below all came from one sample that was sequenced in a study of blood T cell repertoires in COVID-19. Produced via immunoSEQ multiplex PCR; TCRdb's table is partial and in-frame only. The sample comprises about 150,000 clones, around 89% of which are singletons, and 2.5% to 3.5% rests with the top ten. Material: peripheral blood. Receptors were obtained from a woman aged 60 to 75 with active COVID-19.

This clone was recorded only once. The chain has TRBV29-1 and TRBJ1-1; D is uncertain. Germline CDR1 reads SQVTM; CDR2 reads ANQGSEA. Trimming removed 7 bases at V and 3 bases at J, with 15 bases between. The CDR3 is 13 amino acids. The CDR3 reads CSATTTSYTEAFF. As DNA, the CDR3 is TGCAGCGCCACTACTACATCGTACACTGAAGCTTTCTTT.

This chain uses TRBV6-5 with TRBJ2-1, with D perhaps matching TRBD1 (5 bases). The CDR3 covers 14 residues. The germline V gene has CDR1 MNHEY and CDR2 SVGAGI. With 7 bases removed from V and 0 bases from J, the gap between germline ends came to 10 bases. The CDR3, as DNA: TGTGCCAGCAACCCCGACAGCTCCTACAATGAGCAGTTCTTC. As protein: CASNPDSSYNEQFF.

This sequence joins TRBV2 and TRBJ2-7; TRBD1 aligns across 12 bases. CDR3 length: 14 residues. Losses at the gene ends were 5 bases for V and 4 bases for J; bases not matched to a gene: 3. The germline V gene has CDR1 SNHLY and CDR2 FYNNEI. In nucleotides, the CDR3 is TGTGCCAGCAGTTGGGACAGGGGGCCTTACGAGCAGTACTTC. Translation: CASSWDRGPYEQYF.

The V call is TRBV2, the J call TRBJ1-1; unclear D gene. V lost 6 bases to trimming and J lost 2 bases, with 13 bases between them. Germline lookup yields CDR1 SNHLY and CDR2 FYNNEI. The CDR3 runs 14 residues. CDR3 coding DNA: TGTGCCAGCAGCAGAGGGTTCACTAACACTGAAGCTTTCTTT. Protein sequence: CASSRGFTNTEAFF.

The chain joins TRBV6-2 or TRBV6-3 to TRBJ2-7; weak D call: TRBD2 (6 bases). V was trimmed by 7 bases and J by 2 bases, leaving 15 bases between them. The V gene's germline CDR1 is MNHEY and CDR2 SVGEGT. There are 14 residues in the CDR3. Here the CDR3 reads CASTPGRPPYEQYF. The CDR3 bases are TGTGCCAGCACCCCGGGGAGGCCACCCTACGAGCAGTACTTC.

This chain joins TRBV13 and TRBJ1-6, with a tentative D call TRBD1 (5 bases). V dropped 0 bases and J dropped 8 bases, with 11 bases sitting between them. This CDR3 has 15 amino acids. The germline CDR1 and CDR2 sequences are PRHDT and FYEKMQ (reference sequence). CDR3 DNA: TGTGCCAGCAGCTTAGGCCTGGGGGGATATTCACCCCTCCACTTT. This gives the protein CASSLGLGGYSPLHF. Filled out from reference TRBV13 and TRBJ1-6, the complete variable domain reads AAGVIQSPRHLIKEKRETATLKCYPIPRHDTVYWYQQGPGQDPQFLISFYEKMQSDKGSIPDRFSAQQFSDYHSELNMSSLELGDSALYFCASSLGLGGYSPLHFGNGTRLTVT.

The chain carries TRBV3-1 (or the pseudogene TRBV3-2) and TRBJ1-6; 8 bases are a match to TRBD1. There are 15 residues in the CDR3. Germline loops: CDR1 LGHDT, CDR2 YNNKEL (reference sequence). Germline trimming cut 6 bases from V and 4 bases from J; bases unmatched to any gene: 5. CDR3 coding DNA: TGTGCCAGCAGGGGAACAGGGGGGTATAATTCACCCCTCCACTTT. Protein sequence: CASRGTGGYNSPLHF.

This sequence joins TRBV7-3 and TRBJ2-7; the D gene is possibly TRBD2 (7 bases). V dropped 6 bases and J dropped 3 bases, with 12 bases sitting between them. The germline V gene has CDR1 SGHTA and CDR2 FQGTGA. This CDR3 comprises 13 residues. The DNA of the CDR3 is TGTGCCAGCAGTAGGGGGAGGGACTACGAGCAGTACTTC. Translating gives CASSRGRDYEQYF.

This clone was seen once. The chain links TRBV5-3 to TRBJ1-6, with D possibly being TRBD1 (5 bases). TRBV5-3 is classed as an ORF, of uncertain function. V was trimmed by 6 bases and J by 0 bases, leaving 19 bases between them. The CDR3 is made up of 18 amino acids. The CDR3 here is CARNLILTDDSYNSPLHF. CDR3 nucleotide sequence: TGTGCCAGAAATTTGATACTGACAGACGACTCCTATAATTCACCCCTCCACTTT.

The V gene is TRBV14, the J gene TRBJ2-3; TRBD1 aligns across 9 bases. V gave up 4 bases and J gave up 4 bases; unmatched junction bases: 9. The germline V gene encodes CDR1 SGHDN and CDR2 FVKESK. This CDR3 has 16 residues. In DNA form, the CDR3 reads TGTGCCAGCAGCCTTCTTTACGGGACAGGGTCAGATACGCAGTATTTT. Translating it yields CASSLLYGTGSDTQYF.

The chain couples TRBV2 to TRBJ2-1; 7 bases agree with TRBD2. The CDR3 spans 15 residues. J lost 4 bases, V lost 3 bases, and 6 bases had no gene match. Germline V CDR1 and CDR2: SNHLY, FYNNEI. The CDR3 protein is CASSEAGRIYNEQFF. Written as DNA, the CDR3 is TGTGCCAGCAGTGAGGCCGGGAGGATTTACAATGAGCAGTTCTTC.

This rearrangement joins TRBV4-1 to TRBJ2-3; D may be TRBD2 (5 bases). Per germline, CDR1 MGHRA and CDR2 YSYEKL. CDR3 length: 17 amino acids. Trimming shortened V by 2 bases and J by 1 base, and 16 bases separated the two germline ends. The CDR3 nucleotides read TGCGCCAGCAGCCAAACCCCCTGGGTGGGAGGCACAGATACGCAGTATTTT. It translates to CASSQTPWVGGTDTQYF.

The rearrangement links TRBV11-2 to TRBJ2-3, with 12 nucleotides matching TRBD2. CDR1 is SGHAT, CDR2 FQNNGV, per germline. The CDR3 is 17 amino acids. V lost 6 bases and J lost 0; bases outside the gene matches: 7. This chain's CDR3 is CASSFWTSGVSTDTQYF. CDR3 DNA sequence: TGTGCCAGCAGTTTCTGGACTAGCGGGGTTAGCACAGATACGCAGTATTTT.

The V gene is TRBV5-1, the J gene TRBJ2-7, with a weak D call TRBD1 (5 bases). The V gene lost 1 base and the J gene lost 0 bases, with 20 bases spanning the gap. CDR3 length equals 18 residues. Germline V gives CDR1 SGHRS, CDR2 YFSETQ. The CDR3 sequence is CASSLQGIYSTASYEQYF. In DNA, the CDR3 is TGCGCCAGCAGCTTGCAGGGTATCTACAGTACTGCCTCCTACGAGCAGTACTTC.

The chain's CDR3 is CASSLGIPGGGIVYGYTF. CDR3 bases: TGTGCCAGCAGCTTAGGCATACCGGGGGGGGGAATAGTTTATGGCTACACCTTC. This chain joins TRBV7-8 and TRBJ1-2; a weak D match, TRBD1 (5 bases). Germline CDR1 is SGHVS and CDR2 is FQNEAQ. This CDR3 has 18 amino acids. With 1 base removed from V and 5 bases from J, the gap between germline ends came to 23 bases.

This clone was detected only once. The chain employs TRBV19 and TRBJ2-1; 10 bases map to TRBD2. Germline assignment: CDR1 LNHDA and CDR2 SQIVND (reference sequence). The CDR3 length is 16 residues. J gave up 9 bases and V 8 bases, and 16 bases lay outside the gene matches. CDR3 coding DNA: TGTGCCAGTCGGGGGGGGACTAGCGTCTGGGGTGGTGAGCAGTTCTTC. Residues: CASRGGTSVWGGEQFF.

There are a few counts of this clone. This chain connects TRBV7-8 to TRBJ1-5, with D perhaps matching TRBD1 (5 bases). V was pared by 5 bases and J by 9 bases, with 14 bases between. This CDR3 has 13 residues. The V gene's germline CDR1 is SGHVS and CDR2 FQNEAQ. The CDR3 DNA sequence: TGTGCCAGCAGCCCGACTGGGGGGGGGCCCCAGCATTTT. It codes for CASSPTGGGPQHF.

CDR3 sequence reads: CASSLAYGGASSYNEQFF. The DNA for the CDR3 is TGTGCCAGCAGCTTAGCGTACGGCGGGGCCAGCTCCTACAATGAGCAGTTCTTC. The V call is TRBV7-8, the J call TRBJ2-1; possibly TRBD2 for D (6 bases). This CDR3 spans 18 amino acids. Trimming pared 0 bases from V and 0 bases from J, leaving 15 bases between. CDR1 is SGHVS and CDR2 is FQNEAQ in the germline V gene.

The rearrangement links TRBV5-1 to TRBJ1-2, with TRBD1 as a possible D gene (6 bases). Germline V gene sequence: CDR1 SGHRS, CDR2 YFSETQ. Trimming left V 0 bases short and J 4 bases short, with 10 bases between. This CDR3 region has 14 residues. CDR3 in amino acids: CASSLVDRIYGYTF. The DNA of the CDR3 is TGCGCCAGCAGCTTGGTAGACAGGATCTATGGCTACACCTTC.

V gene TRBV6-6 combines with J gene TRBJ1-4; D may be TRBD1 (5 bases). The V gene's germline CDR1 is MNHNY and CDR2 SVGAGI (reference sequence). V lost 7 bases, J lost 8 bases, and 17 bases lay in between. The CDR3 totals 14 residues. CDR3: CASTLDSLAEKLFF. DNA of the CDR3: TGTGCCAGCACCCTAGACAGCCTGGCCGAAAAACTGTTTTTT.

This clone was detected only once. The V call is TRBV7-2, the J call TRBJ2-1; TRBD2 matches 13 bases. This CDR3 comprises 16 residues. Per the germline V gene, CDR1 is SGHTA and CDR2 is FQGNSA. Unmatched junction bases numbered 10, after V lost 4 bases and J lost 10 bases. The CDR3 sequence is CASSSGLAGKSGEQFF. The CDR3 DNA follows: TGTGCCAGCAGCTCGGGACTAGCGGGAAAGTCTGGCGAGCAGTTCTTC.

V usage is TRBV29-1 and J usage is TRBJ1-2, with D perhaps TRBD1 (5 bases). The CDR3 is 14 amino acids. Trimming removed 7 bases at V and 1 base at J, with 16 bases between. CDR1 is SQVTM and CDR2 is ANQGSEA in the germline V gene. The CDR3 spells CSAAAVGLNYGYTF. CDR3 bases: TGCAGCGCGGCGGCAGTGGGACTTAACTATGGCTACACCTTC. Based on the CDR3 plus reference TRBV29-1 and TRBJ1-2, the full variable domain is SAVISQKPSRDICQRGTSLTIQCQVDSQVTMMFWYRQQPGQSLTLIATANQGSEATYESGFVIDKFPISRPNLTFSTLTVSNMSPEDSSIYLCSAAAVGLNYGYTFGSGTRLTVV.

The chain carries TRBV20-1 and TRBJ1-1; D uncertain. The CDR3 covers 12 residues. Trimming pared 3 bases from V and 0 bases from J, leaving 5 bases between. CDR1 is DFQATT and CDR2 is SNEGSKA in the germline V gene (reference sequence). CDR3 residues: CSASRLNTEAFF. The CDR3 DNA sequence: TGCAGTGCTAGTCGGTTGAACACTGAAGCTTTCTTT.

The genes are TRBV7-3 and TRBJ2-3; D unclear. The V end was cut by 2 bases, the J end by 2 bases, with 14 bases between. Looked up from germline, CDR1 is SGHTA and CDR2 is FQGTGA. The CDR3 spans 16 residues. The CDR3 DNA follows: TGTGCCAGCAGCTTAGGTCCGGTTTCCTCCACAGATACGCAGTATTTT. It codes for CASSLGPVSSTDTQYF.

The rearrangement uses TRBV23-1 and TRBJ1-5, with TRBD1 as a possible D gene (5 bases). TRBV23-1 is designated an ORF whose function remains uncertain. Trimming took 3 bases from V and 7 from J, leaving 31 bases between them. The CDR3 extends over 20 amino acids. This chain's CDR3 is CASSHAFGGVWARERQPQHF. The CDR3 bases are TGCGCCAGCAGTCACGCGTTTGGGGGGGTCTGGGCGAGGGAGCGACAGCCCCAGCATTTT.

This chain connects TRBV6-5 to TRBJ2-7; maybe TRBD2 (6 bases). V was pared by 8 bases and J by 6 bases, with 20 bases between. The CDR3 sequence is 14 residues long. The germline V gene has CDR1 MNHEY and CDR2 SVGAGI. The chain's CDR3 is CASRSGAGSREQYF. The CDR3 DNA sequence: TGTGCCAGCCGTTCCGGGGCGGGATCTCGCGAGCAGTACTTC.

The rearrangement joins TRBV10-3 to TRBJ1-5, with 7 bases that match TRBD1. Germline trimming cut 2 bases from V and 1 base from J; bases unmatched to any gene: 2. Germline CDR1 and CDR2: ENHRY and SYGVKD. This CDR3 has 15 amino acids. The chain's CDR3 is CAISEVDRSNQPQHF. The CDR3 region has the DNA TGTGCCATCAGTGAGGTGGACAGGAGCAATCAGCCCCAGCATTTT.

The chain combines TRBV7-3 with TRBJ2-1, with 11 positions matching TRBD2. Trimming cost V 5 bases and J 5 bases; bases outside gene matches: 11. CDR1 is SGHTA, CDR2 FQGTGA, per germline. CDR3 length: 17 residues. The CDR3 is CASSTQGGTSGDNEQFF. The CDR3 nucleotides read TGTGCCAGCAGCACTCAGGGCGGGACTAGCGGCGACAATGAGCAGTTCTTC. Based on the CDR3 plus reference TRBV7-3 and TRBJ2-1, the full variable domain is GAGVSQTPSNKVTEKGKYVELRCDPISGHTALYWYRQSLGQGPEFLIYFQGTGAADDSGLPNDRFFAVRPEGSVSTLKIQRTERGDSAVYLCASSTQGGTSGDNEQFFGPGTRLTVL.